This entry lists 14 T cell receptor beta chains sequenced from one sample in a study of cytomegalovirus exposure and HLA in healthy donors. The PCR ran on 60 Vbeta and 13 Jbeta primers. Assay used: immunoSEQ multiplex PCR; TCRdb lists only in-frame clones, some missing. The data show about 100,000 clones, approximately 80% seen once. The sample consisted of PBMCs. These receptors were obtained from a male donor in good health and CMV-seronegative.

The chain is built from TRBV6-1 and TRBJ1-1; D is uncertain. Germline-derived CDR1 and CDR2 are MNHNS and SASEGT. Trimming took off 7 bases at V and 1 base at J, with 4 bases between the two ends. This CDR3 has 11 amino acids. The CDR3, as DNA: TGTGCCAGCATACAGAACACTGAAGCTTTCTTT. This translates into CASIQNTEAFF.

Here the CDR3 DNA reads TGCGCCAGCAGCCAAGTCCGGGACTCCTCCTACGAGCAGTACTTC. It encodes CASSQVRDSSYEQYF. V usage is TRBV4-1 and J usage is TRBJ2-7, with D possibly being TRBD2 (6 bases). The CDR3 length is 15 residues. Trimming shortened V by 1 base and J by 0 bases, and 10 bases separated the two germline ends. The germline gives CDR1 MGHRA, CDR2 YSYEKL.

The chain combines TRBV7-2 with TRBJ2-5; D uncertain. The DNA end is a closer match to TRBJ2-7, so the J assignment may be wrong. The germline gives CDR1 SGHTA, CDR2 FQGNSA. The CDR3 is 14 amino acids. CDR3 sequence: CASSSYARRYEQYF. CDR3 coding DNA: TGTGCCAGCAGCTCTTACGCCAGGCGATACGAGCAGTACTTC.

The chain is built from TRBV27 and TRBJ2-6; 8 bases agree with TRBD1. J was trimmed by 0 bases and V by 3 bases; bases with no gene match: 7. CDR1 MNHEY and CDR2 SMNVEV come from the germline V gene (reference sequence). CDR3 size: 18 residues. CDR3 protein: CASSFPGTGNSGANVLTF. The CDR3 DNA reads as TGTGCCAGCAGTTTCCCCGGGACAGGTAACTCTGGGGCCAACGTCCTGACTTTC.

V and J are TRBV30 and TRBJ2-7; 9 nucleotides align to TRBD1. J gave up 6 bases and V 3 bases, and 9 bases lay outside the gene matches. The CDR3 contains 14 residues. The germline CDR1 and CDR2 sequences are GTSNPN and SVGIG (reference sequence). Written as DNA, the CDR3 is TGTGCCTGGAGAAACCGGGACAGGGCCCTCGAGCAGTACTTC. Residues: CAWRNRDRALEQYF. Full variable domain (missing parts from reference TRBV30 and TRBJ2-7): SQTIHQWPATLVQPVGSPLSLECTVEGTSNPNLYWYRQAAGRGLQLLFYSVGIGQISSEVPQNLSASRPQDRQFILSSKKLLLSDSGFYLCAWRNRDRALEQYFGPGTRLTVT.

This clone was recorded once. This sequence joins TRBV7-9 and TRBJ2-6; 7 nucleotides align to TRBD1. Germline V CDR1 and CDR2: SEHNR, FQNEAQ (reference sequence). The CDR3 runs 18 residues. J lost 2 bases, V lost 2 bases, and 9 bases had no gene match. The CDR3 DNA follows: TGTGCCAGCAGCTTAAGGGACAGCAGATTCACTGGGGCCAACGTCCTGACTTTC. Translation: CASSLRDSRFTGANVLTF.

The chain has TRBV19 and TRBJ2-3, with 10 bases that match TRBD2. Losses at the gene ends were 4 bases for V and 1 base for J; bases not matched to a gene: 2. This CDR3 contains 15 residues. Germline loops: CDR1 LNHDA, CDR2 SQIVND (reference sequence). The CDR3 region is CASSTGTSGTDTQYF. CDR3 nucleotides: TGTGCCAGTAGTACCGGGACTAGCGGCACAGATACGCAGTATTTT.

The chain has TRBV20-1 and TRBJ2-7; TRBD2 agrees at 7 bases. The germline CDR1 and CDR2 sequences are DFQATT and SNEGSKA (reference sequence). After removal of 6 bases from V and 4 bases from J, the junction contained 0 bases not matched to a gene. The CDR3 length is 10 residues. The CDR3 is CSAGRYEQYF. The CDR3 DNA reads TGCAGTGCCGGGAGGTACGAGCAGTACTTC.

This chain uses TRBV5-5 with TRBJ2-7; the match to TRBD2 covers 7 bases. This CDR3 comprises 15 residues. V dropped 0 bases and J dropped 4; count of bases not matched to a gene: 7. Germline CDR1 is SGHKS and CDR2 is YYEKEE (reference sequence). The CDR3 nucleotides read TGTGCCAGCAGCTTGGCTAGCGGCCCAGGTTACGAGCAGTACTTC. It encodes CASSLASGPGYEQYF.

The chain joins TRBV7-2 to TRBJ1-3; no definite D call. V shed 6 bases and J shed 2 bases, with 26 bases lying between them. From germline, CDR1 is SGHTA and CDR2 FQGNSA. The CDR3 sequence is 19 residues long. CDR3 sequence: CASSPRAGAGFLAGNTIYF. CDR3 sequence (DNA): TGTGCCAGCAGTCCCCGAGCAGGCGCTGGCTTCCTTGCTGGAAACACCATATATTTT.

CDR3 residues: CASSLSQSWAGDEKLFF. CDR3 nucleotides: TGTGCCAGCAGTTTATCCCAATCGTGGGCAGGGGATGAAAAACTGTTTTTT. V gene TRBV27 combines with J gene TRBJ1-4, with TRBD1 as a possible D gene (6 bases). The CDR3 contains 17 residues. CDR1 MNHEY and CDR2 SMNVEV come from the germline V gene (reference sequence). V was shortened by 0 bases and J by 6 bases, with 17 bases between the two germline ends.

This sequence joins TRBV18 and TRBJ2-3, with TRBD2 matching 8 bases. The germline V gene encodes CDR1 KGHSH and CDR2 LQKENI. After removal of 0 bases from V and 3 bases from J, the junction contained 5 bases not matched to a gene. The CDR3 sequence is 16 residues long. The CDR3 DNA follows: TGTGCCAGCTCACCACCGAGGGCTAGCGGGACAGATACGCAGTATTTT. Translation: CASSPPRASGTDTQYF.

The rearrangement joins TRBV25-1 to TRBJ2-3, with a possible D match to TRBD1 (5 bases). The CDR3 has 15 residues. Trimming took 1 base from V and 0 from J, leaving 8 bases between them. Germline lookup yields CDR1 MGHDK and CDR2 SYGVNS. In nucleotides, the CDR3 is TGTGCCAGCAGTGAATGGGGCGCTAGCACAGATACGCAGTATTTT. This gives the protein CASSEWGASTDTQYF.

The chain combines TRBV4-1 with TRBJ2-7, with 9 bases identical to TRBD2. The CDR3 length is 18 residues. Trimming at V came to 5 bases and at J to 3 bases, leaving 17 bases not matched to a gene. Germline V gene data show CDR1 as MGHRA and CDR2 as YSYEKL. In nucleotides, the CDR3 is TGCGCCAGCAGCTCCCGAGGTAGCGGGAGCGGGGCTAACTACGAGCAGTACTTC. Its translation: CASSSRGSGSGANYEQYF.